This is a list of T cell receptor beta chains from one sample in a study of regulatory T cells in long-lasting Graves disease. A single record per CDR3 protein comes from TCRdb applying MiXCR to the multiplex PCR reads. Of some 320,000 distinct CDR3 sequences detected, 18% appear once; the ten largest clones hold about 40%. Here the sequenced sample was peripheral blood mononuclear cells (PBMCs), taken at new diagnosis, from a patient treated with antithyroid drugs. The receptor source for this set is a female donor with Graves disease. Both conserved end residues are part of each CDR3. The order of the fields is D gene, CDR3 length, V gene, J gene, clone size, CDR3 protein, CDR3 DNA. A D gene is named only where the DNA matches it firmly. Expanded clones are given a class, and other clones once, few, many or no size at all.

d_gene: NA; len: 16; v_gene: TRBV3-1; j_gene: TRBJ2-1; abundance: few; CDR3aa: CASSQDWASAYNEQFF; CDR3nt: TGTGCCAGCAGCCAAGATTGGGCTAGCGCCTACAATGAGCAGTTCTTC
d_gene: NA; len: 14; v_gene: TRBV28; j_gene: TRBJ1-5; abundance: many; CDR3aa: CASSLSYSNQPQHF; CDR3nt: TGTGCCAGCAGTTTAAGCTATAGCAATCAGCCCCAGCATTTT
d_gene: NA; len: 16; v_gene: TRBV18; j_gene: TRBJ2-5; abundance: many; CDR3aa: CASSPSFFDSQETQYF; CDR3nt: TGTGCCAGCTCACCAAGTTTTTTTGACAGTCAAGAGACCCAGTACTTC
d_gene: NA; len: 15; v_gene: TRBV12-3/TRBV12-4; j_gene: TRBJ1-1; abundance: NA; CDR3aa: CASSTTGTVDAEDFF; CDR3nt: TGCGCCAGCAGTACCACCGGGACCGTGGACGCTGAAGATTTCTTT
d_gene: NA; len: 15; v_gene: TRBV11-1; j_gene: TRBJ2-1; abundance: few; CDR3aa: CASSLSGTTRGEQFF; CDR3nt: TGTGCCAGCAGCTTATCAGGGACGACCCGGGGGGAGCAGTTCTTC
d_gene: TRBD2; len: 18; v_gene: TRBV7-9; j_gene: TRBJ2-1; abundance: once; CDR3aa: CASRPGLAGGPFYNEQFF; CDR3nt: TGTGCCAGCAGACCGGGACTAGCGGGAGGGCCTTTCTACAATGAGCAGTTCTTC
d_gene: TRBD1; len: 14; v_gene: TRBV28; j_gene: TRBJ1-1; abundance: many; CDR3aa: CASRTGLVATEAFF; CDR3nt: TGTGCCAGCAGGACAGGGCTTGTCGCCACTGAAGCTTTCTTT
d_gene: NA; len: 12; v_gene: TRBV6-1; j_gene: TRBJ1-1; abundance: NA; CDR3aa: CASSERWLEAFF; CDR3nt: TGTGCCAGCAGTGAACGCTGGTTAGAAGCTTTCTTT
d_gene: NA; len: 18; v_gene: TRBV6-1; j_gene: TRBJ1-6; abundance: many; CDR3aa: CASTKPSDPRVVNSPLHF; CDR3nt: TGTGCCAGCACTAAACCATCCGACCCCCGGGTGGTGAATTCACCCCTCCACTTT
d_gene: NA; len: 13; v_gene: TRBV5-1; j_gene: TRBJ1-1; abundance: many; CDR3aa: CASSFPEGAEAFF; CDR3nt: TGCGCCAGCAGCTTCCCCGAGGGGGCTGAAGCTTTCTTT
d_gene: NA; len: 12; v_gene: TRBV29-1; j_gene: TRBJ2-3; abundance: many; CDR3aa: CSVGEGTDTQYF; CDR3nt: TGCAGCGTTGGGGAAGGCACAGATACGCAGTATTTT
d_gene: NA; len: 15; v_gene: TRBV3-1; j_gene: TRBJ2-3; abundance: many; CDR3aa: CASSQTPVSTDTQYF; CDR3nt: TGTGCCAGCAGCCAAACACCTGTTAGCACAGATACGCAGTATTTT
d_gene: TRBD1; len: 17; v_gene: TRBV7-9; j_gene: TRBJ2-2; abundance: many; CDR3aa: CASSVKIGQGISGELFF; CDR3nt: TGTGCCAGCAGCGTCAAAATCGGACAGGGTATTTCCGGGGAGCTGTTTTTT
d_gene: TRBD1; len: 15; v_gene: TRBV6-1; j_gene: TRBJ1-2; abundance: many; CDR3aa: CASRGTGSRNYGYTF; CDR3nt: TGTGCCAGCAGGGGGACAGGCTCCAGGAACTATGGCTACACCTTC
d_gene: NA; len: 13; v_gene: TRBV7-8; j_gene: TRBJ1-1; abundance: many; CDR3aa: CASSHGLNTEAFF; CDR3nt: TGTGCCAGCAGCCATGGTTTGAACACTGAAGCTTTCTTT
d_gene: TRBD2; len: 14; v_gene: TRBV20-1; j_gene: TRBJ2-5; abundance: many; CDR3aa: CSARVSSGNPTQYF; CDR3nt: TGCAGTGCTAGAGTGTCTAGCGGGAACCCGACCCAGTACTTC
d_gene: NA; len: 15; v_gene: TRBV5-1; j_gene: TRBJ1-1; abundance: many; CDR3aa: CASSTGHPSDTEAFF; CDR3nt: TGCGCCAGCAGCACGGGACACCCCTCGGACACTGAAGCTTTCTTT
d_gene: NA; len: 14; v_gene: TRBV2; j_gene: TRBJ1-2; abundance: many; CDR3aa: CASSEGTVGYGYTF; CDR3nt: TGTGCCAGCAGTGAGGGAACAGTCGGCTATGGCTACACCTTC
d_gene: TRBD1; len: 14; v_gene: TRBV19; j_gene: TRBJ1-5; abundance: few; CDR3aa: CASSPTGGDQPQHF; CDR3nt: TGTGCCAGTAGTCCTACAGGGGGGGATCAGCCCCAGCATTTT
d_gene: NA; len: 15; v_gene: TRBV5-1; j_gene: TRBJ2-7; abundance: NA; CDR3aa: CASSPGTEETYEQYF; CDR3nt: TGCGCCAGCAGCCCCGGGACCGAAGAGACCTACGAGCAGTACTTC
d_gene: TRBD2; len: 21; v_gene: TRBV20-1; j_gene: TRBJ2-3; abundance: few; CDR3aa: CSARLIGLAMEVGGPTDTQYF; CDR3nt: TGCAGTGCTAGATTGATTGGACTAGCGATGGAAGTTGGAGGTCCCACAGATACGCAGTATTTT
d_gene: NA; len: 14; v_gene: TRBV7-2; j_gene: TRBJ2-2; abundance: NA; CDR3aa: CASSLASLTGELFF; CDR3nt: TGTGCCAGCAGCTTAGCTTCTCTCACCGGGGAGCTGTTTTTT
d_gene: TRBD2; len: 17; v_gene: TRBV14; j_gene: TRBJ2-7; abundance: few; CDR3aa: CASSQDDRTSGIYEQYF; CDR3nt: TGTGCCAGCAGCCAGGACGACCGGACTAGCGGGATCTACGAGCAGTACTTC
d_gene: NA; len: 11; v_gene: TRBV12-3/TRBV12-4; j_gene: TRBJ1-1; abundance: many; CDR3aa: CASSPGYEAFF; CDR3nt: TGTGCCAGCAGCCCAGGGTATGAAGCTTTCTTT
d_gene: TRBD1; len: 18; v_gene: TRBV5-1; j_gene: TRBJ2-1; abundance: few; CDR3aa: CASSTRTGDVSSYNEQFF; CDR3nt: TGCGCCAGCAGCACCCGGACAGGGGACGTAAGCTCCTACAATGAGCAGTTCTTC
d_gene: TRBD2; len: 17; v_gene: TRBV27; j_gene: TRBJ2-5; abundance: many; CDR3aa: CASSLSKAIAGLETQYF; CDR3nt: TGTGCCAGCAGTTTATCGAAGGCAATAGCGGGTTTAGAGACCCAGTACTTC
d_gene: TRBD2; len: 16; v_gene: TRBV5-1; j_gene: TRBJ2-3; abundance: many; CDR3aa: CASSLVLAGTTDTQYF; CDR3nt: TGCGCCAGCAGCTTGGTCCTAGCGGGGACCACAGATACGCAGTATTTT
d_gene: TRBD1; len: 16; v_gene: TRBV2; j_gene: TRBJ1-2; abundance: many; CDR3aa: CASSEARQGFHYGYTF; CDR3nt: TGTGCCAGCAGTGAAGCAAGACAGGGCTTCCACTATGGCTACACCTTC
d_gene: NA; len: 15; v_gene: TRBV5-1; j_gene: TRBJ1-6; abundance: many; CDR3aa: CASSTGSQIGSPLHF; CDR3nt: TGCGCCAGCAGTACAGGGAGTCAAATTGGTTCACCCCTCCACTTT
d_gene: NA; len: 14; v_gene: TRBV7-9; j_gene: TRBJ2-7; abundance: many; CDR3aa: CASSPLKGGYEQYF; CDR3nt: TGTGCCAGCAGTCCCCTAAAGGGAGGCTACGAGCAGTACTTC
d_gene: NA; len: 13; v_gene: TRBV6-1; j_gene: TRBJ2-1; abundance: NA; CDR3aa: CASSATDENEQFF; CDR3nt: TGTGCCAGCAGTGCGACGGATGAGAATGAGCAGTTCTTC
d_gene: NA; len: 12; v_gene: TRBV6-1; j_gene: TRBJ2-4; abundance: NA; CDR3aa: CASRESFNIQYF; CDR3nt: TGTGCCAGCAGAGAAAGCTTCAACATTCAGTACTTC
d_gene: TRBD1; len: 14; v_gene: TRBV12-3/TRBV12-4; j_gene: TRBJ1-2; abundance: many; CDR3aa: CASSLAQGAGGYTF; CDR3nt: TGTGCCAGCAGTTTAGCGCAGGGGGCAGGTGGCTACACCTTC
d_gene: TRBD2; len: 17; v_gene: TRBV5-5; j_gene: TRBJ2-3; abundance: many; CDR3aa: CASSWGLAGTSTDTQYF; CDR3nt: TGTGCCAGCAGCTGGGGACTAGCGGGTACTAGCACAGATACGCAGTATTTT
d_gene: TRBD2; len: 13; v_gene: TRBV7-9; j_gene: TRBJ2-7; abundance: many; CDR3aa: CASSEKSGSEQYF; CDR3nt: TGTGCCAGCAGCGAGAAGAGCGGGAGCGAGCAGTACTTC
d_gene: NA; len: 14; v_gene: TRBV11-2; j_gene: TRBJ2-3; abundance: NA; CDR3aa: CASSLDLGADTQYF; CDR3nt: TGTGCCAGCAGCCTAGACCTAGGGGCAGATACGCAGTATTTT
d_gene: NA; len: 15; v_gene: TRBV7-9; j_gene: TRBJ2-2; abundance: few; CDR3aa: CASSYPGHTGGELFF; CDR3nt: TGTGCCAGCAGCTATCCGGGCCACACGGGCGGGGAGCTGTTTTTT
d_gene: NA; len: 14; v_gene: TRBV20-1; j_gene: TRBJ2-5; abundance: NA; CDR3aa: CSARGQGGIETQYF; CDR3nt: TGCAGTGCTAGGGGGCAGGGTGGTATAGAGACCCAGTACTTC
d_gene: TRBD1; len: 16; v_gene: TRBV6-5; j_gene: TRBJ1-1; abundance: many; CDR3aa: CASSYGNDRVKTEAFF; CDR3nt: TGTGCCAGCAGTTACGGTAACGACAGGGTAAAAACTGAAGCTTTCTTT
d_gene: TRBD2; len: 17; v_gene: TRBV19; j_gene: TRBJ2-1; abundance: NA; CDR3aa: CASSIVASGRAFTEQFF; CDR3nt: TGTGCCAGTAGTATAGTAGCTAGCGGGAGGGCTTTCACTGAGCAGTTCTTC
d_gene: TRBD1; len: 17; v_gene: TRBV24-1; j_gene: TRBJ2-2; abundance: NA; CDR3aa: CATSDLAQGANIGELFF; CDR3nt: TGTGCCACCAGTGATTTGGCTCAGGGGGCTAACATCGGGGAGCTGTTTTTT
d_gene: TRBD2; len: 17; v_gene: TRBV24-1; j_gene: TRBJ2-1; abundance: NA; CDR3aa: CATSDGTSGSSYNEQFF; CDR3nt: TGTGCCACCAGTGACGGGACTAGCGGGAGCTCCTACAATGAGCAGTTCTTC
d_gene: NA; len: 18; v_gene: TRBV20-1; j_gene: TRBJ1-1; abundance: many; CDR3aa: CSAVIAGPRAGQIAEAFF; CDR3nt: TGCAGTGCTGTAATCGCTGGACCGCGAGCTGGGCAAATCGCTGAAGCTTTCTTT
d_gene: NA; len: 20; v_gene: TRBV7-9; j_gene: TRBJ2-7; abundance: few; CDR3aa: CASSADLWRGGKSSSYEQYF; CDR3nt: TGTGCCAGCAGCGCCGATCTCTGGAGGGGGGGCAAATCTTCCTCCTACGAGCAGTACTTC
d_gene: NA; len: 15; v_gene: TRBV7-2; j_gene: TRBJ1-6; abundance: NA; CDR3aa: CASTPTANLNSPLHF; CDR3nt: TGTGCCAGCACCCCGACGGCGAATCTTAATTCACCCCTCCACTTT
d_gene: NA; len: 13; v_gene: TRBV20-1; j_gene: TRBJ2-4; abundance: many; CDR3aa: CSADGGPKNIQYF; CDR3nt: TGCAGTGCTGATGGAGGTCCCAAAAACATTCAGTACTTC
d_gene: NA; len: 12; v_gene: TRBV7-3; j_gene: TRBJ2-5; abundance: once; CDR3aa: CASSCQGETQYF; CDR3nt: TGTGCCAGCAGCTGCCAGGGAGAGACCCAGTACTTC
d_gene: NA; len: 15; v_gene: TRBV20-1; j_gene: TRBJ2-1; abundance: NA; CDR3aa: CSASPSRGGDNEQFF; CDR3nt: TGCAGTGCTAGTCCGTCGAGGGGGGGCGACAATGAGCAGTTCTTC
d_gene: NA; len: 12; v_gene: TRBV2; j_gene: TRBJ2-7; abundance: many; CDR3aa: CASSEASYEQYF; CDR3nt: TGTGCCAGCAGTGAAGCCAGCTACGAGCAGTACTTC
d_gene: NA; len: 15; v_gene: TRBV7-6; j_gene: TRBJ2-1; abundance: few; CDR3aa: CASSLATRGDNEQFF; CDR3nt: TGTGCCAGCAGCTTAGCGACTCGAGGGGACAATGAGCAGTTCTTC
d_gene: TRBD1; len: 15; v_gene: TRBV2; j_gene: TRBJ2-1; abundance: many; CDR3aa: CASNTGQGGKSEQFF; CDR3nt: TGTGCCAGCAATACTGGACAGGGGGGGAAGAGTGAGCAGTTCTTC
d_gene: NA; len: 15; v_gene: TRBV7-3; j_gene: TRBJ1-3; abundance: NA; CDR3aa: CASSRKENSGNTIYF; CDR3nt: TGTGCCAGCAGCCGTAAAGAGAACTCTGGAAACACCATATATTTT